This T cell receptor (beta chain) was recorded in a study of shared clonotypes between healthy human individuals. CDR1 is SGDLS and CDR2 is YYNGEE in the germline V gene. The CDR3 spans 14 residues. Deletions cut 0 bases from V and 7 bases from J, with 14 bases between. Measured with immunoSEQ multiplex PCR; TCRdb has only the in-frame clones, and not every one. Of around 500,000 clones listed, roughly 77% are singletons. A remark on this clone: Its antigen is not known.

Regarding the study as a whole: A small donor pool kept down the genetic and exposure-history diversity that was represented.

For genomic DNA, unsorted samples relied on roughly 100 million PBMCs. The sequenced sample was PBMCs. The chain is built from TRBV9 and TRBJ2-7; tentatively, D is TRBD1 (6 bases). The receptor's source is a woman in her thirties or forties in good health. Some clones in this sample may be carry-over from other donors' samples. CDR3 DNA: TGTGCCAGCAGCGTAGCCGGACAGTATGGAGAGCAGTACTTC. Its protein is CASSVAGQYGEQYF.